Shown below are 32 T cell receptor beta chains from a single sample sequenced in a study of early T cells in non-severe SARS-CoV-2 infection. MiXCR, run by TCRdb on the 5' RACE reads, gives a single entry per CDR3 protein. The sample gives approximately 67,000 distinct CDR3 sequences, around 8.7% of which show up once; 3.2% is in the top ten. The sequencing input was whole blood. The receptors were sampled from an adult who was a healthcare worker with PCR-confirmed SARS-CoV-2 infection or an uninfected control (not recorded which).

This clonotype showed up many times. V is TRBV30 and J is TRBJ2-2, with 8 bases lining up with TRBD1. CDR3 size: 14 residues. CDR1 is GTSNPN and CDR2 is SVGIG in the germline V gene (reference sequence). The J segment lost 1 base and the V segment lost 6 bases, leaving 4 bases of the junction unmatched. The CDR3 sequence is CACTGQGNTGELFF. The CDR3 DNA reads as TGTGCCTGCACCGGACAGGGGAACACCGGGGAGCTGTTTTTT.

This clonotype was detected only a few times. Here the CDR3 DNA reads TGTGCCAGCAGCAATGGACCCAGCTCCTACAATGAGCAGTTCTTC. This encodes CASSNGPSSYNEQFF. The V and J genes are TRBV9 and TRBJ2-1; D not certain. Trimming shortened V by 4 bases and J by 0 bases, and 11 bases separated the two germline ends. The CDR3 runs 15 residues. Germline values: CDR1 SGDLS, CDR2 YYNGEE.

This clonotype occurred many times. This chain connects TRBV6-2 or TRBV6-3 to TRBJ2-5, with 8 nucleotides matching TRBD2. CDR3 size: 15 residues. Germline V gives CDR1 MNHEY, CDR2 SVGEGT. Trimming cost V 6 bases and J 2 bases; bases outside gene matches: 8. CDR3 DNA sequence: TGTGCCAGCAGGGATTTAGCGGGAATGCAAGAGACCCAGTACTTC. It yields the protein CASRDLAGMQETQYF.

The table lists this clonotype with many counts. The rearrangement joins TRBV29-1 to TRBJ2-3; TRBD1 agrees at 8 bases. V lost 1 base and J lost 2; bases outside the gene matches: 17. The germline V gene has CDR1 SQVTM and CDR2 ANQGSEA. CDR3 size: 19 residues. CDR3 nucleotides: TGCAGCGTTGAAGTACGCGTTTTAGGACAGGGTATTTTCACAGATACGCAGTATTTT. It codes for CSVEVRVLGQGIFTDTQYF.

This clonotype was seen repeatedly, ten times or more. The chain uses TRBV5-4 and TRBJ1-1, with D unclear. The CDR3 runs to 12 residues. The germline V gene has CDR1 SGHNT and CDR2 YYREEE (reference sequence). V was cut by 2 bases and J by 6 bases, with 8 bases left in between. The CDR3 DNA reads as TGTGCCAGCAGCTTAGATTCCGCTGAAGCTTTCTTT. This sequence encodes CASSLDSAEAFF. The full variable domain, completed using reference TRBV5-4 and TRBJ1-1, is ETGVTQSPTHLIKTRGQQVTLRCSSQSGHNTVSWYQQALGQGPQFIFQYYREEENGRGNFPPRFSGLQFPNYSSELNVNALELDDSALYLCASSLDSAEAFFGQGTRLTVV.

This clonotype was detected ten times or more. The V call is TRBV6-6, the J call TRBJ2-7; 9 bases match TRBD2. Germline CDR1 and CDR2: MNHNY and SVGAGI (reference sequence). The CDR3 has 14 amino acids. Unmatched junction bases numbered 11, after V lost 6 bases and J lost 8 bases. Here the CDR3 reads CASRPTSGSGQQYF. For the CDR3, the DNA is TGTGCCAGCAGGCCAACTAGCGGGTCTGGCCAGCAGTACTTC.

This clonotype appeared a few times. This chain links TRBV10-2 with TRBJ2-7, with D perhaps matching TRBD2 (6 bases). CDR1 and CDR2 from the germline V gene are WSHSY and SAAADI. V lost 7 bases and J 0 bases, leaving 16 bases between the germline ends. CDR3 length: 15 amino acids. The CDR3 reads CASTLRAGSSYEQYF. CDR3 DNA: TGCGCCAGCACTCTGAGGGCGGGAAGCTCCTACGAGCAGTACTTC.

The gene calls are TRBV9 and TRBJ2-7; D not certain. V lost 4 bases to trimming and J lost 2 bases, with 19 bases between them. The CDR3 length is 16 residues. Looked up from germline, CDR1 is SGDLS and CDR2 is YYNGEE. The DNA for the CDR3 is TGTGCCAGCAGCCCCCGAATGGTAGCCCTAACCTACGAGCAGTACTTC. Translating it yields CASSPRMVALTYEQYF.

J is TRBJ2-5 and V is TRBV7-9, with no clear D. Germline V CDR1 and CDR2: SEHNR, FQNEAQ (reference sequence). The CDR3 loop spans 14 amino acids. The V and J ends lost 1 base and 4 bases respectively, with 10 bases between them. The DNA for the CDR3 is TGTGCCAGCAGCTTAGTAGACTCTCGAGAGACCCAGTACTTC. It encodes CASSLVDSRETQYF.

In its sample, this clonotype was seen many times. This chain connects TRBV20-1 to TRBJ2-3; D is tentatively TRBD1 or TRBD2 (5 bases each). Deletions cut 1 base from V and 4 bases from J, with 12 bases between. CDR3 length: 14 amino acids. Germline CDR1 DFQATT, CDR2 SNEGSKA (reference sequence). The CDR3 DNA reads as TGCAGTGCTAGAGCGGGGTGGGGCTCAGATACGCAGTATTTT. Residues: CSARAGWGSDTQYF.

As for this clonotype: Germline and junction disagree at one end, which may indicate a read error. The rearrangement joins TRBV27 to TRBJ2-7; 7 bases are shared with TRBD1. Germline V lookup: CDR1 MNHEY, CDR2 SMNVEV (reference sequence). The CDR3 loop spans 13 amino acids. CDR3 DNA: TGTGCCAGCAGTCCGGGACAGTCCTATGAGCAGTACTTC. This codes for CASSPGQSYEQYF.

CDR3 in amino acids: CASTLAVARDTGELFF. For the CDR3, the DNA is TGTGCCAGCACCCTCGCCGTCGCCAGGGACACCGGGGAGCTGTTTTTT. The genes are TRBV12-3 or TRBV12-4 and TRBJ2-2; D might be TRBD1 (5 bases). The CDR3 totals 16 residues. V lost 7 bases and J lost 3, with 18 bases in between.

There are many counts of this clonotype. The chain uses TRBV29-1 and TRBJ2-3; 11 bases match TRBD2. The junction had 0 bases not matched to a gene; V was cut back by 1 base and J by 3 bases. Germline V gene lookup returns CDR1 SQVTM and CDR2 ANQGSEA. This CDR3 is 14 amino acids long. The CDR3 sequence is CSVEGTSGTDTQYF. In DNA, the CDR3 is TGCAGCGTTGAAGGGACTAGCGGGACAGATACGCAGTATTTT.

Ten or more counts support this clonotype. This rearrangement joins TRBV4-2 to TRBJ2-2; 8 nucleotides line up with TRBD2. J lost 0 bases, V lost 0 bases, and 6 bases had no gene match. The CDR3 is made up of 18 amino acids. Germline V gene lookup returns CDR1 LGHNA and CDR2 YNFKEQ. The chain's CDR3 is CASSQDLPGGTNTGELFF. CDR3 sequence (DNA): TGTGCCAGCAGCCAAGATCTCCCGGGAGGGACGAACACCGGGGAGCTGTTTTTT.

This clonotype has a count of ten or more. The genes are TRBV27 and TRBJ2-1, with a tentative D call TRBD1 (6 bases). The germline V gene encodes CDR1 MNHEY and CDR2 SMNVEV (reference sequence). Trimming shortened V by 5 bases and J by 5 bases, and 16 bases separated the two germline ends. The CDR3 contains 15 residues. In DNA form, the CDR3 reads TGTGCCAGCAGTCCTTCGACAGGAGACAACAATGAGCAGTTCTTC. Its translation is CASSPSTGDNNEQFF.

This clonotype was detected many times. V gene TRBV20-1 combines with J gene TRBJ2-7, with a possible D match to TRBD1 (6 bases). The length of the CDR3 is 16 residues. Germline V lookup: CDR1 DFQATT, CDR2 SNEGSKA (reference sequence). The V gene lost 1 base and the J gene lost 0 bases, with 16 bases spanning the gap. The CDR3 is CSARVRGRGSSYEQYF. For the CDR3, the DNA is TGCAGTGCTAGAGTCAGGGGAAGAGGGAGCTCCTACGAGCAGTACTTC.

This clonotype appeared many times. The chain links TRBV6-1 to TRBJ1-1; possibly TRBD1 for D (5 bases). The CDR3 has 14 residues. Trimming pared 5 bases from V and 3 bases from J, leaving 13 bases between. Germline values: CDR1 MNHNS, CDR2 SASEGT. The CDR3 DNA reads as TGTGCCAGCAGTCCTAACCGGGGCGACACTGAAGCTTTCTTT. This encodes CASSPNRGDTEAFF.

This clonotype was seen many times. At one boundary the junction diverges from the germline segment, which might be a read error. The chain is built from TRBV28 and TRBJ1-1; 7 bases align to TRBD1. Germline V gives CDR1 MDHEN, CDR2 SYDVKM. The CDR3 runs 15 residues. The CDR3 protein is CASFPRGRVKTEAFF. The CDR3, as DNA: TGTGCCAGCTTCCCGAGGGGGCGGGTGAAGACTGAAGCTTTCTTT.

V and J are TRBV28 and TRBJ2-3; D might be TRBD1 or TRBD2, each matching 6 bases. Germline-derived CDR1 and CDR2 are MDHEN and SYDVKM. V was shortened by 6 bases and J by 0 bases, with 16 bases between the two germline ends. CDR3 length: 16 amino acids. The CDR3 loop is CASRPLTGASTDTQYF. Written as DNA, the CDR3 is TGTGCCAGCAGACCCCTTACGGGGGCTAGCACAGATACGCAGTATTTT.

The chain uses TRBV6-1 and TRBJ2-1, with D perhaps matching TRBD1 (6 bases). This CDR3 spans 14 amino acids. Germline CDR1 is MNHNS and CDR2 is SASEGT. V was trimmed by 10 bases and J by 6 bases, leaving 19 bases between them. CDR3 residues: CATHRVSQSNEQFF. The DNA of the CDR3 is TGTGCCACCCACAGGGTGAGCCAGAGCAATGAGCAGTTCTTC.

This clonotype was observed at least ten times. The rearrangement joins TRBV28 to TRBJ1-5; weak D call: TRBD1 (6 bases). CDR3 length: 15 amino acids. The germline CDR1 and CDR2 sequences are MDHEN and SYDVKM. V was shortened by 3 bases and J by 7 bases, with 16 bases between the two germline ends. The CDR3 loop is CASSFRLGGNQPQHF. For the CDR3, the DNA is TGTGCCAGCAGTTTTCGATTAGGGGGGAACCAGCCCCAGCATTTT.

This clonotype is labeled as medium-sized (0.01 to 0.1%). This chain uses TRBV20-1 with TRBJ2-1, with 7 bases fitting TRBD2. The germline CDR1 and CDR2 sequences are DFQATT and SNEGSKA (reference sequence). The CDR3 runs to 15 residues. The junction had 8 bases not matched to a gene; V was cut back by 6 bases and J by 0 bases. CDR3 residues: CSAKTSFGSYNEQFF. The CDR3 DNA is TGCAGTGCGAAGACTAGCTTTGGCTCCTACAATGAGCAGTTCTTC.

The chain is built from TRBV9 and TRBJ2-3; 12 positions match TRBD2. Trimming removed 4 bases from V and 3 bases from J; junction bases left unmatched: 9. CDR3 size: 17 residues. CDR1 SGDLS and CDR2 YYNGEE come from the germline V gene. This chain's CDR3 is CASSRQTGTSGTDTQYF. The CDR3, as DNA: TGTGCCAGCAGCCGCCAAACCGGGACTAGCGGGACAGATACGCAGTATTTT.

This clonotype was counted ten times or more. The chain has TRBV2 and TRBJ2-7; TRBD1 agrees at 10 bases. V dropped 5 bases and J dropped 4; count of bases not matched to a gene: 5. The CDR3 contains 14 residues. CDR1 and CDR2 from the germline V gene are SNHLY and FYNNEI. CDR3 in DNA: TGTGCCAGCAGTAGGGACAGGGGATCATACGAGCAGTACTTC. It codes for CASSRDRGSYEQYF.

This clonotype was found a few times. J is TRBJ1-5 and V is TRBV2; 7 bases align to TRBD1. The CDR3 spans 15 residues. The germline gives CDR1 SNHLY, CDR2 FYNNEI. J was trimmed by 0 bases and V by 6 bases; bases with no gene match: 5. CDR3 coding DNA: TGTGCCAGCAGCCTTAACAGGGGTAGCAATCAGCCCCAGCATTTT. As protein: CASSLNRGSNQPQHF.

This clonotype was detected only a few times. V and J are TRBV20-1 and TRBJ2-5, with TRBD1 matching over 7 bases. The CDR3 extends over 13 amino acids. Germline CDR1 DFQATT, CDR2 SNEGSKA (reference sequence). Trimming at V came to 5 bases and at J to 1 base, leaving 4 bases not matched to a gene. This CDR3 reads CSAPGQAQETQYF. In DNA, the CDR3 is TGCAGTGCTCCAGGACAGGCCCAAGAGACCCAGTACTTC.

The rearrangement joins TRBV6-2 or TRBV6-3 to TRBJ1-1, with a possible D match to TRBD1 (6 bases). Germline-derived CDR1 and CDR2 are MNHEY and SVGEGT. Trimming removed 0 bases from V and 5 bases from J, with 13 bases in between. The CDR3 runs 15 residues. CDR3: CASSYSAGARTEAFF. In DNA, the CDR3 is TGTGCCAGCAGTTACTCGGCAGGGGCGAGAACTGAAGCTTTCTTT.

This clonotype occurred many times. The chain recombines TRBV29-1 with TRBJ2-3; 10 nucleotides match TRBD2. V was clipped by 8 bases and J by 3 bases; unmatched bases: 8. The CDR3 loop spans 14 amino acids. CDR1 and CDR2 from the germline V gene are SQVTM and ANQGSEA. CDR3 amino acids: CSILAGGGTDTQYF. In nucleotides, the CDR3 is TGCAGCATCTTAGCGGGAGGTGGTACAGATACGCAGTATTTT.

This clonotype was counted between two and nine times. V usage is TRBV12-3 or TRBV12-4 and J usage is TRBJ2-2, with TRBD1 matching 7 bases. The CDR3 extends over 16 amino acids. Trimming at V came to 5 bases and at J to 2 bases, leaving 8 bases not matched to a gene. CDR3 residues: CASSPRTGANTGELFF. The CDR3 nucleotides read TGTGCCAGCAGTCCCCGAACAGGGGCCAACACCGGGGAGCTGTTTTTT.

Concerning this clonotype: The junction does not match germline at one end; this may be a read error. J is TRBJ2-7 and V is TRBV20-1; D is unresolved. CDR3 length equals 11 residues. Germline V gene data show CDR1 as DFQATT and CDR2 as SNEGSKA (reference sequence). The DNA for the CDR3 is TGCAGTGCTCTCAGAGCCCAGCAGGCGAACTTC. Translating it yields CSALRAQQANF.

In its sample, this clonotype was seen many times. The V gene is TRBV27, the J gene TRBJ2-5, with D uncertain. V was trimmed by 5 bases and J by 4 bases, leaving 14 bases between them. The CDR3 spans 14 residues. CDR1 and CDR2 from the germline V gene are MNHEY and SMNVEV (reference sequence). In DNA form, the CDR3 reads TGTGCCAGCAGTCCAGATACAAAGGGAGAGACCCAGTACTTC. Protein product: CASSPDTKGETQYF.

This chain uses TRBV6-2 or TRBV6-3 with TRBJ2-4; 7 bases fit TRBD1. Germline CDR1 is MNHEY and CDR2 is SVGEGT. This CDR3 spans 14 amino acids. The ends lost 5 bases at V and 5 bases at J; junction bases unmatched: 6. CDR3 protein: CASSDRTGENIQYF. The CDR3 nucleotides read TGTGCCAGCAGTGACAGGACAGGCGAAAACATTCAGTACTTC.